Presented here are 31 T cell receptor beta chains from one specimen sequenced in a study of OX40 agonist ivuxolimab in advanced cancers. The repertoire was sequenced with immunoSEQ multiplex PCR; TCRdb's copy has only in-frame clones and lacks some. This sample carries about 69,000 clones, 90% of them seen once, and the ten largest clones take over 9.5%. Sequencing was performed on CD4+ or CD8+ T cells sorted from blood, taken in a trial of the OX40 agonist ivuxolimab. The source is an adult with an advanced solid tumor such as melanoma, head and neck, liver or kidney cancer.

The chain combines TRBV2 with TRBJ1-5; 7 bases line up with TRBD1. Germline assignment: CDR1 SNHLY and CDR2 FYNNEI. Trimming took 6 bases from V and 7 from J; bases not matched to a gene: 9. CDR3 length: 14 residues. CDR3 loop: CASRGMRGGQPQHF. The CDR3 DNA reads TGTGCCAGCAGAGGCATGCGAGGGGGCCAGCCCCAGCATTTT.

The V call is TRBV5-1, the J call TRBJ2-1; 7 bases agree with TRBD2. Germline CDR1 and CDR2: SGHRS and YFSETQ. V shed 5 bases, J shed 4 bases, and the junction held 9 bases outside the gene matches. This CDR3 region has 15 residues. The DNA of the CDR3 is TGCGCCAGCAGTCCAGGACTAGTGGGGTACAATGAGCAGTTCTTC. This codes for CASSPGLVGYNEQFF.

The V and J genes are TRBV4-1 and TRBJ2-1; maybe TRBD1 (6 bases). Germline V gene data show CDR1 as MGHRA and CDR2 as YSYEKL. This CDR3 region has 15 residues. V was trimmed by 0 bases and J by 4 bases, leaving 10 bases between them. The CDR3 bases are TGCGCCAGCAGCCAAGAACAGGGCGTATACAATGAGCAGTTCTTC. It translates to CASSQEQGVYNEQFF.

The gene calls are TRBV7-2 and TRBJ2-1, with D possibly matching TRBD1 (6 bases). Germline CDR1 SGHTA, CDR2 FQGNSA. Trimming cost V 2 bases and J 7 bases, with 21 bases left between them. This CDR3 has 17 residues. CDR3 region: CASSLFGGRAGVNEQFF. The CDR3 DNA sequence: TGTGCCAGCAGCTTATTTGGGGGCAGGGCGGGTGTAAATGAGCAGTTCTTC.

This clone was recorded only once. This rearrangement joins TRBV27 to TRBJ2-1; 7 nucleotides match TRBD2. J was trimmed by 4 bases and V by 2 bases; bases with no gene match: 5. The CDR3 extends over 15 amino acids. Looked up from germline, CDR1 is MNHEY and CDR2 is SMNVEV (reference sequence). For the CDR3, the DNA is TGTGCCAGCAGTTTACAAGCGGGGACGTACAATGAGCAGTTCTTC. Its translation: CASSLQAGTYNEQFF.

The rearrangement uses TRBV28 and TRBJ2-2; no firm D call. There are 12 residues in the CDR3. Per the germline V gene, CDR1 is MDHEN and CDR2 is SYDVKM. Trimming pared 6 bases from V and 2 bases from J, leaving 4 bases between. As DNA, the CDR3 is TGTGCCAGCAGGGACAACACCGGGGAGCTGTTTTTT. Translated, it gives CASRDNTGELFF. Looking up the rest from reference TRBV28 and TRBJ2-2 gives the full variable domain: DVKVTQSSRYLVKRTGEKVFLECVQDMDHENMFWYRQDPGLGLRLIYFSYDVKMKEKGDIPEGYSVSREKKERFSLILESASTNQTSMYLCASRDNTGELFFGEGSRLTVL.

V usage is TRBV5-1 and J usage is TRBJ2-1, with D unresolved. There are 15 residues in the CDR3. Deletions cut 3 bases from V and 8 bases from J, with 18 bases between. The germline V gene has CDR1 SGHRS and CDR2 YFSETQ. The CDR3 nucleotides are TGCGCCAGCAGCTACCGGTCTTCTTCCCGCTATGAGCAGTTCTTC. Translation gives CASSYRSSSRYEQFF.

V and J are TRBV28 and TRBJ2-5; D remains unclear. Germline CDR1 MDHEN, CDR2 SYDVKM. This CDR3 contains 12 residues. V lost 6 bases and J 7 bases, leaving 12 bases between the germline ends. CDR3 amino acids: CASSLLVGTQYF. CDR3 DNA: TGTGCCAGCAGCCTCCTCGTTGGGACCCAGTACTTC.

This chain joins TRBV27 and TRBJ2-7; possible D gene TRBD2, 6 bases. Trimming took off 5 bases at V and 5 bases at J, with 16 bases between the two ends. The CDR3 is made up of 14 amino acids. Per germline, CDR1 MNHEY and CDR2 SMNVEV (reference sequence). The CDR3 DNA sequence: TGTGCCAGCAGTCCCCGGGGCGGGACCCACGAGCAGTACTTC. Encoded protein: CASSPRGGTHEQYF.

This chain connects TRBV28 to TRBJ2-6, with D perhaps matching TRBD1 (5 bases). With 5 bases removed from V and 3 bases from J, the gap between germline ends came to 8 bases. This CDR3 contains 14 residues. Germline CDR1 is MDHEN and CDR2 is SYDVKM. The DNA for the CDR3 is TGTGCCAGCAGTCAGGGTGGTGGGGCCAACGTCCTGACTTTC. Amino acids: CASSQGGGANVLTF.

The chain combines TRBV9 with TRBJ2-1; 14 bases fit TRBD2. CDR1 SGDLS and CDR2 YYNGEE come from the germline V gene. Germline trimming cut 4 bases from V and 8 bases from J; bases unmatched to any gene: 5. This CDR3 is 15 amino acids long. CDR3 coding DNA: TGTGCCAGCAGCAAAAGACTAGCGGGAGGGCATGAGCAGTTCTTC. Residues: CASSKRLAGGHEQFF.

This clone occurred a few times. The chain uses TRBV29-1 and TRBJ2-7; maybe TRBD1 (5 bases). Germline CDR1 is SQVTM and CDR2 is ANQGSEA. The V and J ends lost 4 bases and 7 bases respectively, with 14 bases between them. The CDR3 is 12 amino acids. For the CDR3, the DNA is TGCAGCGTTGCCGGACAAGGCCGTGAGCAGTACTTC. This sequence encodes CSVAGQGREQYF.

This chain joins TRBV15 and TRBJ2-1; 14 nucleotides line up with TRBD2. With 5 bases clipped from V and 8 bases from J, the junction kept 5 bases outside the gene matches. The CDR3 runs to 15 residues. Germline assignment: CDR1 LNHNV and CDR2 YYDKDF (reference sequence). DNA for the CDR3: TGTGCCACCAGCGCCAGACTAGCGGGAGGGTATGAGCAGTTCTTC. Translated: CATSARLAGGYEQFF.

As concerns this clone: One junction end disagrees with the germline gene, perhaps due to a read error. This rearrangement joins TRBV10-3 to TRBJ1-2; D call uncertain. The CDR3 spans 14 residues. Germline assignment: CDR1 ENHRY and CDR2 SYGVKD. CDR3 amino acids: CAIRLDRATYSYTF. DNA for the CDR3: TGTGCCATCAGACTGGACCGGGCCACCTATAGCTACACCTTC.

This chain joins TRBV10-3 and TRBJ1-1; TRBD1 matches 10 bases. The germline V gene has CDR1 ENHRY and CDR2 SYGVKD. Trimming removed 6 bases from V and 3 bases from J; junction bases left unmatched: 7. The CDR3 is made up of 15 amino acids. This CDR3 reads CAIRVPGQGDTEAFF. In DNA form, the CDR3 reads TGTGCCATCAGGGTCCCCGGACAGGGGGACACTGAAGCTTTCTTT.

J is TRBJ2-3 and V is TRBV4-3, with 12 nucleotides matching TRBD2. Germline assignment: CDR1 LGHNA and CDR2 YSLEER. There are 16 residues in the CDR3. Losses at the gene ends were 1 base for V and 7 bases for J; bases not matched to a gene: 6. The CDR3 DNA reads as TGCGCCAGCAGCCAAGGCACGGGGACTAGCGGGTATACGCAGTATTTT. Translated, it gives CASSQGTGTSGYTQYF.

The gene calls are TRBV28 and TRBJ1-3; a possible D gene is TRBD1 (5 bases). The V gene lost 2 bases and the J gene lost 4 bases, with 15 bases spanning the gap. The CDR3 is 16 amino acids. Germline loops: CDR1 MDHEN, CDR2 SYDVKM. As DNA, the CDR3 is TGTGCCAGCAGTTTAGTCGGACAAGGCGCCGGAAACACCATATATTTT. Its protein is CASSLVGQGAGNTIYF.

V and J are TRBV5-1 and TRBJ2-7; TRBD1 agrees at 9 bases. CDR3 length: 14 residues. Trimming took 4 bases from V and 7 from J; bases not matched to a gene: 9. The germline V gene encodes CDR1 SGHRS and CDR2 YFSETQ. The CDR3 coding sequence is TGCGCCAGCAGCCTAGGACAGGGGCCGGGTGAGCAGTACTTC. Translated: CASSLGQGPGEQYF. The whole variable domain, remainder taken from reference TRBV5-1 and TRBJ2-7, is KAGVTQTPRYLIKTRGQQVTLSCSPISGHRSVSWYQQTPGQGLQFLFEYFSETQRNKGNFPGRFSGRQFSNSRSEMNVSTLELGDSALYLCASSLGQGPGEQYFGPGTRLTVT.

This clone was found once. The chain employs TRBV20-1 and TRBJ2-5; D assignment may be TRBD1 or TRBD2 (5 bases each). The J call may be faulty, since TRBJ2-7 better matches the DNA end. CDR3 size: 11 residues. Germline lookup yields CDR1 DFQATT and CDR2 SNEGSKA (reference sequence). The CDR3 reads CSASGPYEQYF. The CDR3 nucleotides read TGCAGTGCTTCGGGACCCTACGAGCAGTACTTC.

The chain links TRBV5-4 to TRBJ2-7; maybe TRBD1 (5 bases). CDR3 length: 16 residues. With 4 bases removed from V and 5 bases from J, the gap between germline ends came to 22 bases. Germline loops: CDR1 SGHNT, CDR2 YYREEE (reference sequence). The chain's CDR3 is CASSPPPRQSLDEQYF. CDR3 coding DNA: TGTGCCAGCAGCCCACCTCCGAGACAGTCATTGGACGAGCAGTACTTC.

The chain has TRBV7-3 and TRBJ2-2; D is unresolved. The V gene lost 5 bases and the J gene lost 1 base, with 8 bases spanning the gap. The CDR3 totals 14 residues. Germline V lookup: CDR1 SGHTA, CDR2 FQGTGA. The CDR3 protein is CASSPILNTGELFF. The CDR3 DNA reads as TGTGCCAGCAGCCCGATCCTGAACACCGGGGAGCTGTTTTTT.

The chain combines TRBV18 with TRBJ1-2; D unclear. CDR1 KGHSH and CDR2 LQKENI come from the germline V gene. V was cut by 3 bases and J by 6 bases, with 8 bases left in between. The CDR3 contains 12 residues. The CDR3 sequence: CASSPNGNGYTF. The CDR3 DNA sequence: TGTGCCAGCTCACCGAACGGGAATGGCTACACCTTC. Combining the CDR3 with reference TRBV18 and TRBJ1-2 gives the whole variable domain NAGVMQNPRHLVRRRGQEARLRCSPMKGHSHVYWYRQLPEEGLKFMVYLQKENIIDESGMPKERFSAEFPKEGPSILRIQQVVRGDSAAYFCASSPNGNGYTFGSGTRLTVV.

The chain has TRBV6-1 and TRBJ1-1; no firm D call. The CDR3 contains 13 residues. Deletions cut 5 bases from V and 4 bases from J, with 11 bases between. CDR1 MNHNS and CDR2 SASEGT come from the germline V gene. For the CDR3, the DNA is TGTGCCAGCAGTCTTGGTCGTGGCACTGAAGCTTTCTTT. Translating it yields CASSLGRGTEAFF.

The V call is TRBV9, the J call TRBJ2-2; TRBD1 is a possible D gene (5 bases). This CDR3 comprises 16 residues. Germline V CDR1 and CDR2: SGDLS, YYNGEE. V shed 0 bases and J shed 4 bases, with 13 bases lying between them. CDR3 region: CASSVVGQGFTGELFF. The CDR3 nucleotides are TGTGCCAGCAGCGTAGTTGGTCAGGGCTTCACCGGGGAGCTGTTTTTT.

The chain employs TRBV5-4 and TRBJ2-3; tentatively, D is TRBD1 or TRBD2 (5 bases each). This CDR3 has 16 residues. Germline loops: CDR1 SGHNT, CDR2 YYREEE (reference sequence). The V and J ends lost 0 bases and 5 bases respectively, with 16 bases between them. As DNA, the CDR3 is TGTGCCAGCAGCTTGGCCTTGCGTTGGGGGAAAGATACGCAGTATTTT. It codes for CASSLALRWGKDTQYF.

CDR3 nucleotides: TGTGCCAGCAGCCAAGGCACGTCCGGGGATGCCAAAAACATTCAGTACTTC. Its translation: CASSQGTSGDAKNIQYF. The chain employs TRBV4-2 and TRBJ2-4; D perhaps matches TRBD2 (5 bases). Germline CDR1 is LGHNA and CDR2 is YNFKEQ. V dropped 1 base and J dropped 1 base, with 14 bases sitting between them. The CDR3 length is 17 residues.

A single count supports this clone. The CDR3 spells CASSSSRQVYEQYF. The DNA of the CDR3 is TGTGCCAGCAGTTCCTCCAGACAGGTCTACGAGCAGTACTTC. The chain combines TRBV28 with TRBJ2-7; D may be TRBD1 (6 bases). The CDR3 is 14 residues long. Germline V lookup: CDR1 MDHEN, CDR2 SYDVKM. V was trimmed by 4 bases and J by 3 bases, leaving 13 bases between them. Full variable domain (outside the CDR3, taken from reference TRBV28 and TRBJ2-7): DVKVTQSSRYLVKRTGEKVFLECVQDMDHENMFWYRQDPGLGLRLIYFSYDVKMKEKGDIPEGYSVSREKKERFSLILESASTNQTSMYLCASSSSRQVYEQYFGPGTRLTVT.

The chain joins TRBV6-6 to TRBJ1-2; no firm D call. The CDR3 totals 14 residues. Trimming took 0 bases from V and 8 from J, leaving 13 bases between them. Germline V gene data show CDR1 as MNHNY and CDR2 as SVGAGI (reference sequence). CDR3 DNA sequence: TGTGCCAGCAGTTACTCTGGCCAAGGTGACGGCTACACCTTC. Amino acid sequence: CASSYSGQGDGYTF.

The chain joins TRBV6-5 to TRBJ1-5; unclear D gene. CDR1 and CDR2 from the germline V gene are MNHEY and SVGAGI. Deletions cut 1 base from V and 6 bases from J, with 10 bases between. This CDR3 spans 14 amino acids. The chain's CDR3 is CASSYLDEVQPQHF. The CDR3 DNA reads TGTGCCAGCAGTTACTTGGACGAAGTTCAGCCCCAGCATTTT.

The chain joins TRBV7-2 to TRBJ1-1; 10 bases line up with TRBD1. Unmatched junction bases numbered 7, after V lost 5 bases and J lost 4 bases. CDR3 size: 15 residues. CDR1 SGHTA and CDR2 FQGNSA come from the germline V gene. CDR3 nucleotide sequence: TGTGCCAGCAGCCCCAGGACAGGGGGTAGCACTGAAGCTTTCTTT. Encoded protein: CASSPRTGGSTEAFF.

The genes are TRBV11-2 and TRBJ1-2; D gene unclear. Trimming removed 5 bases from V and 7 bases from J, with 11 bases in between. Per germline, CDR1 SGHAT and CDR2 FQNNGV. The CDR3 has 12 amino acids. CDR3: CASSIGLFGYTF. The CDR3 bases are TGTGCCAGCAGCATCGGGCTCTTTGGCTACACCTTC.